The 8 T cell receptor beta chains below were found in one sample sequenced in a study of blood T cell repertoires in COVID-19 (TCRdb year 2020). The method behind the library was the immunoSEQ multiplex PCR assay. Drawn from immuneACCESS, this table holds only the in-frame rearrangements with V and J called that TCRdb kept. Clones are partly lost; checked studies trace under half to an unresolved V gene and leave the rest unexplained. The sample includes 140,000 or so clones, with roughly 87% observed a single time. The ten largest clones add up to around 1.5% of the sample. Sequencing was performed on peripheral blood. The receptors derive from a human donor in a cohort sampled during active COVID-19.

V usage is TRBV6-2 or TRBV6-3 and J usage is TRBJ1-2; 8 bases align to TRBD1. The CDR3 has 15 residues. V was clipped by 1 base and J by 4 bases; unmatched bases: 5. Germline loops: CDR1 MNHEY, CDR2 SVGEGT. Written as DNA, the CDR3 is TGTGCCAGCAGTTACTATCGTCAGGGGGCCTATGGCTACACCTTC. Translation gives CASSYYRQGAYGYTF.

V is TRBV19 and J is TRBJ1-1, with TRBD1 identical over 7 bases. Per germline, CDR1 LNHDA and CDR2 SQIVND (reference sequence). This CDR3 has 14 amino acids. V lost 6 bases to trimming and J lost 6 bases; unmatched junction nucleotides: 10. In DNA, the CDR3 is TGTGCCAGTAGCTCCGGGACAGAGGCCCCTGAAGCTTTCTTT. Encoded protein: CASSSGTEAPEAFF.

This rearrangement joins TRBV18 to TRBJ2-5; D perhaps matches TRBD1 (5 bases). The CDR3 is made up of 13 amino acids. Germline loops: CDR1 KGHSH, CDR2 LQKENI. The V end was cut by 3 bases, the J end by 4 bases, with 9 bases between. The CDR3 here is CASSPGARETQYF. The DNA for the CDR3 is TGTGCCAGCTCACCTGGGGCCCGAGAGACCCAGTACTTC.

This clone was observed a few times. The rearrangement joins TRBV9 to TRBJ1-2; unclear D gene. This CDR3 has 15 amino acids. Trimming removed 3 bases at V and 0 bases at J, with 12 bases between. Per the germline V gene, CDR1 is SGDLS and CDR2 is YYNGEE. The CDR3 DNA is TGTGCCAGCAGCGGACTAGGCGGCACTAACTATGGCTACACCTTC. It codes for CASSGLGGTNYGYTF.

Written as DNA, the CDR3 is TGTGCCAGCAGCTTAGAAGGACAGGGAGACTCACCCCTCCACTTT. It translates to CASSLEGQGDSPLHF. The chain recombines TRBV11-2 with TRBJ1-6; 8 nucleotides agree with TRBD1. V trimming: 0 bases; J trimming: 10 bases; junction bases outside the gene matches: 5. The CDR3 loop spans 15 amino acids. CDR1 and CDR2 (germline): SGHAT, FQNNGV. The full variable domain, completed using reference TRBV11-2 and TRBJ1-6, is EAGVAQSPRYKIIEKRQSVAFWCNPISGHATLYWYQQILGQGPKLLIQFQNNGVVDDSQLPKDRFSAERLKGVDSTLKIQPAKLEDSAVYLCASSLEGQGDSPLHFGNGTRLTVT.

The V gene is TRBV6-5, the J gene TRBJ1-1; the match to TRBD1 covers 9 bases. Per germline, CDR1 MNHEY and CDR2 SVGAGI. J gave up 5 bases and V 0 bases, and 1 base lay outside the gene matches. CDR3 length: 14 amino acids. CDR3 residues: CASSYSTGGTEAFF. In nucleotides, the CDR3 is TGTGCCAGCAGTTACTCGACAGGGGGAACTGAAGCTTTCTTT.

This chain links TRBV5-1 with TRBJ2-3; TRBD2 might be the D (5 bases). Germline CDR1 is SGHRS and CDR2 is YFSETQ. Trimming pared 0 bases from V and 5 bases from J, leaving 13 bases between. This CDR3 has 15 amino acids. CDR3 nucleotides: TGCGCCAGCAGCTTGGACGGGAACGGATTAGATACGCAGTATTTT. It is translated as CASSLDGNGLDTQYF.

This chain joins TRBV7-6 and TRBJ1-1, with TRBD1 identical over 8 bases. Germline V lookup: CDR1 SGHVS, CDR2 FNYEAQ. With 5 bases clipped from V and 3 bases from J, the junction kept 8 bases outside the gene matches. This CDR3 has 15 amino acids. The CDR3 nucleotides are TGTGCCAGCAGCCAAGGACAGGGTGGGCACACTGAAGCTTTCTTT. Encoded protein: CASSQGQGGHTEAFF.